This is a list of T cell receptor beta chains from one sample in a study of cytomegalovirus exposure and HLA in healthy donors. The repertoire was sequenced with immunoSEQ multiplex PCR; TCRdb's copy has only in-frame clones and lacks some. The table shows some 170,000 clones, with about four fifths occurring only once. Sample: PBMCs. The origin of the receptors is a young woman in good health and CMV-seropositive. The CDR3 runs from the conserved cysteine through the conserved F or W. The D gene is left open where the match is weak. Some rows mark clone size as missing; the rest say once, few, many or name a class of expanded clone.

-,TRBJ1-2,TRBV21-1,-,CASSKAPDRELSGYTF,TGTGCCAGCAGCAAAGCTCCCGACAGGGAGCTCAGTGGCTACACCTTC
-,TRBJ2-5,TRBV5-6,TRBD2,CASSDLYRGGHQETQYF,TGTGCCAGCAGCGACCTCTATCGCGGGGGGCACCAAGAGACCCAGTACTTC
once,TRBJ2-7,TRBV19,TRBD1,CASSTRQGKRTYEQYF,TGTGCCAGTAGTACCCGACAGGGTAAGAGAACCTACGAGCAGTACTTC
-,TRBJ2-7,TRBV7-2,-,CASSLGGVYEQYF,TGTGCCAGCAGCTTAGGGGGCGTCTACGAGCAGTACTTC
few,TRBJ2-7,TRBV11-3,TRBD1,CASSTHRDSKYEQYF,TGTGCCAGCAGCACGCACCGGGACAGCAAGTACGAGCAGTACTTC
-,TRBJ1-6,TRBV13,-,CASSKNPQAGSPLHF,TGTGCCAGCAGCAAAAACCCCCAGGCTGGCTCACCCCTCCACTTT
-,TRBJ1-1,TRBV9,-,CASSVGPDNTEAFF,TGTGCCAGCAGCGTAGGTCCAGATAACACTGAAGCTTTCTTT
-,TRBJ2-1,TRBV19,-,CASRLGGGRNEQFF,TGTGCCAGTAGGCTTGGGGGGGGCCGGAATGAGCAGTTCTTC
-,TRBJ2-1,TRBV7-9,TRBD1,CASETGNNEQFF,TGTGCCAGCGAGACAGGGAACAATGAGCAGTTCTTC
-,TRBJ2-2,TRBV30,-,CAWRGGNTGELFF,TGTGCCTGGAGGGGGGGGAACACCGGGGAGCTGTTTTTT
few,TRBJ2-7,TRBV27,-,CASSPRVPLYEQYF,TGTGCCAGCAGCCCTAGAGTTCCTCTCTACGAGCAGTACTTC
once,TRBJ2-2,TRBV5-1,-,CASSLVSGELFF,TGCGCCAGCAGCTTGGTTAGCGGGGAGCTGTTTTTT
-,TRBJ1-2,TRBV7-9,-,CASSSASNREEVYGYTF,TGTGCCAGCAGTTCTGCCTCGAACAGGGAAGAGGTCTATGGCTACACCTTC
-,TRBJ1-6,TRBV7-3,TRBD1,CASSLGQGMNSPLHF,TGTGCCAGCAGCTTGGGACAGGGGATGAATTCACCCCTCCACTTT
-,TRBJ1-6,TRBV7-8,TRBD1,CASSNVKDRQDRFNSPLHF,TGTGCCAGCAGCAACGTCAAGGACAGGCAGGACAGATTTAATTCACCCCTCCACTTT
few,TRBJ2-5,TRBV4-1,TRBD2,CASSQATSGGLLETQYF,TGCGCCAGCAGCCAAGCGACTAGCGGGGGATTGTTAGAGACCCAGTACTTC
-,TRBJ2-7,TRBV7-2,TRBD2,CASSYSGDTYEQYF,TGTGCCAGCAGCTATAGCGGGGATACCTACGAGCAGTACTTC
-,TRBJ1-2,TRBV4-1,TRBD1,CASSPTGTGNGYTF,TGCGCCAGCAGCCCGACGGGGACAGGTAACGGCTACACCTTC
-,TRBJ2-3,TRBV6-5,-,CASSYGGAGGTDTQYF,TGTGCCAGCAGTTACGGCGGTGCAGGGGGCACAGATACGCAGTATTTT
-,TRBJ1-2,TRBV5-1,-,CASSLLANYGYTF,TGCGCCAGCAGCTTGTTAGCGAACTATGGCTACACCTTC
-,TRBJ2-5,TRBV6-5,-,CASSRQTQETQYF,TGTGCCAGTTCGCGGCAAACCCAAGAGACCCAGTACTTC
-,TRBJ2-2,TRBV7-8,TRBD2,CASSFSGGARELFF,TGTGCCAGCAGCTTCAGCGGGGGGGCCCGGGAGCTGTTTTTT
-,TRBJ1-2,TRBV19,-,CASSMREVRYGYTF,TGTGCCAGTAGTATGCGGGAAGTTCGCTATGGCTACACCTTC
-,TRBJ1-1,TRBV27,-,CASSVYGGSGGTEAFF,TGTGCCAGCAGTGTTTATGGTGGGTCTGGAGGTACTGAAGCTTTCTTT
-,TRBJ1-6,TRBV5-5,-,CASSSSLWHNSPLHF,TGTGCCAGCAGCTCCAGTCTGTGGCATAATTCACCCCTCCACTTT
-,TRBJ2-7,TRBV27,-,CASSSGVSTIRYEQYF,TGTGCCAGCAGTTCCGGGGTCTCCACTATCCGCTACGAGCAGTACTTC
once,TRBJ2-6,TRBV27,TRBD1,CASSYRGIFSGANVLTF,TGTGCCAGCAGTTACAGGGGAATCTTCTCTGGGGCCAACGTCCTGACTTTC
-,TRBJ1-5,TRBV28,-,CASSFGTPSNQPQHF,TGTGCCAGCAGTTTCGGGACACCTAGCAATCAGCCCCAGCATTTT
once,TRBJ2-7,TRBV6-7,TRBD1,CASSPQGFFSLDYEQYF,TGTGCCAGCAGTCCACAGGGGTTCTTTTCTCTGGACTACGAGCAGTACTTC
-,TRBJ2-3,TRBV11-2,TRBD2,CASSLGRGGGGTDTQYF,TGTGCCAGCAGCTTGGGGCGTGGGGGGGGAGGGACAGATACGCAGTATTTT
-,TRBJ2-5,TRBV7-7,TRBD2,CASSLATSGKETQYF,TGTGCTAGCAGCTTAGCGACTAGCGGAAAAGAGACCCAGTACTTC
-,TRBJ1-4,TRBV5-1,-,CASSLARSANEKLFF,TGCGCCAGCAGCTTGGCCAGGTCTGCTAATGAAAAACTGTTTTTT
few,TRBJ2-1,TRBV16,TRBD2,CASSVTSGGASEQFF,TGTGCCAGCAGCGTGACTAGCGGGGGGGCCAGTGAGCAGTTCTTC
-,TRBJ1-6,TRBV2,-,CASSEARYNSPLHF,TGTGCCAGCAGTGAGGCCAGATATAATTCACCCCTCCACTTT
-,TRBJ2-7,TRBV13,-,CASSLGPGDYEQYF,TGTGCCAGCAGCTTAGGGCCAGGCGATTACGAGCAGTACTTC
-,TRBJ2-7,TRBV4-3,-,CASSHSGAEQYF,TGCGCCAGCAGCCACTCTGGAGCCGAGCAGTACTTC
-,TRBJ1-1,TRBV29-1,-,CSATKQRVTEAFF,TGCAGCGCCACGAAACAGAGGGTCACTGAAGCTTTCTTT
few,TRBJ2-7,TRBV6-5,TRBD1,CASSYDPGQSYEQYF,TGTGCCAGCAGTTACGACCCGGGACAGTCCTACGAGCAGTACTTC
-,TRBJ2-7,TRBV6-5,-,CASSVQFRSYEQYF,TGTGCCAGCAGCGTACAGTTCCGCTCCTACGAGCAGTACTTC
-,TRBJ2-5,TRBV29-1,TRBD2,CSVSTSGEETQYF,TGCAGCGTCTCGACTAGCGGCGAAGAGACCCAGTACTTC
-,TRBJ2-2,TRBV11-2,TRBD2,CASSLVFRGGHGELFF,TGTGCCAGCAGCTTAGTGTTTAGGGGAGGGCACGGGGAGCTGTTTTTT
-,TRBJ2-1,TRBV6-5,-,CASSLTQGNEQFF,TGTGCCAGCAGCCTGACTCAGGGCAATGAGCAGTTCTTC
-,TRBJ1-5,TRBV5-8,-,CASSFPQASNQPQHF,TGTGCCAGCAGCTTCCCGCAGGCCAGCAATCAGCCCCAGCATTTT
-,TRBJ2-7,TRBV7-6,-,CASSSPGRVGYEQYF,TGTGCCAGCAGTTCCCCCGGCAGGGTTGGCTACGAGCAGTACTTC
-,TRBJ1-5,TRBV6-5,TRBD1,CASSADRRHQPQHF,TGTGCCAGCAGTGCGGACAGGAGGCATCAGCCCCAGCATTTT
-,TRBJ1-2,TRBV7-9,-,CASSFPTVNYGYTF,TGTGCCAGCAGCTTCCCGACAGTAAACTATGGCTACACCTTC
-,TRBJ1-2,TRBV5-1,-,CASSLPIRGGYGYTF,TGCGCCAGCAGTCTCCCTATCAGGGGCGGCTATGGCTACACCTTC
-,TRBJ1-2,TRBV13,TRBD1,CASSPGQAIYGYTF,TGTGCCAGCAGCCCGGGACAGGCGATCTATGGCTACACCTTC
-,TRBJ2-1,TRBV9,TRBD2,CASSVGLAGGAEQFF,TGTGCCAGCAGCGTTGGTCTAGCGGGGGGGGCTGAGCAGTTCTTC
few,TRBJ2-3,TRBV5-6,-,CASSLILATIYTQYF,TGTGCCAGCAGCTTGATCCTAGCGACGATATATACGCAGTATTTT